This TCR beta chain originates from a study of T cells after yellow fever vaccination. Study-wide points: Subsequent booster samples again held most clones from primary vaccination (less than 98% CD4, about 86% CD8). The presence of abundant clonotypes contaminating from the bulk population was possible in FACS-sorted repertoires. Clonotypes found in both CD4 and CD8 compartments made up a small share.

The study made its TCR cDNA through 5'RACE template switching. That step introduced a universal primer site along with UMIs. From the 5' RACE reads, TCRdb called clonotypes with MiXCR, one entry per CDR3 protein. The top ten clones hold about 0.51% of a sample with 200,000 to 300,000 distinct CDR3 sequences, 10% to 15% of them seen once. A note on this clonotype: Its specificity is unknown.

This CDR3 contains 14 residues. CDR1 is SGHRS and CDR2 is YFSETQ in the germline V gene. Trimming pared 1 base from V and 1 base from J, leaving 8 bases between. The V gene is TRBV5-1, the J gene TRBJ2-5; D uncertain. The material sequenced was CD4+ T cells sorted from PBMCs, taken 45 days after the yellow fever booster vaccination. The TCR was taken from a man aged 25 to 40 who received the YFV17D yellow fever vaccine. The CDR3 region is CASSLFSVQETQYF. The CDR3 DNA reads TGCGCCAGCAGCTTGTTTTCAGTCCAAGAGACCCAGTACTTC.